This entry lists 29 T cell receptor beta chains sequenced from one sample in a study of early T cells in non-severe SARS-CoV-2 infection. Using its own MiXCR run on the 5' RACE reads, TCRdb lists one record per CDR3 protein. There are some 61,000 distinct CDR3 sequences in the sample; more than 9% occur only once, and roughly 4.7% lies in the top ten. The sequenced sample consisted of whole blood. The origin of the receptors is an adult who was a healthcare worker with PCR-confirmed SARS-CoV-2 infection or an uninfected control (not recorded which).

This clonotype was seen repeatedly, ten times or more. The J gene is TRBJ2-7, the V gene TRBV12-5; D is uncertain. Trimming removed 5 bases from V and 3 bases from J, with 8 bases in between. CDR1 LGHNT and CDR2 FRNRAP come from the germline V gene. This CDR3 is 12 amino acids long. As DNA, the CDR3 is TGTGCTAGTGGTCCGAGCCTCTACGAGCAGTACTTC. This gives the protein CASGPSLYEQYF.

This clonotype was counted between two and nine times. The gene calls are TRBV20-1 and TRBJ2-3; D assignment may be TRBD1 or TRBD2 (5 bases each). Looked up from germline, CDR1 is DFQATT and CDR2 is SNEGSKA (reference sequence). V was trimmed by 6 bases and J by 6 bases, leaving 19 bases between them. The CDR3 is 14 residues long. CDR3 amino acids: CSATTGGRWDTQYF. CDR3 bases: TGCAGTGCAACTACAGGTGGGAGATGGGATACGCAGTATTTT.

This clonotype was recorded at least ten times. V and J are TRBV14 and TRBJ2-5, with D unclear. With 8 bases removed from V and 2 bases from J, the gap between germline ends came to 15 bases. The germline V gene has CDR1 SGHDN and CDR2 FVKESK. The CDR3 totals 14 residues. The CDR3: CASSHIQIQETQYF. The CDR3 DNA sequence: TGTGCCAGCTCCCATATTCAAATACAAGAGACCCAGTACTTC.

Ten or more counts support this clonotype. The chain combines TRBV20-1 with TRBJ2-3; D is perhaps TRBD1 (5 bases). CDR3 size: 14 residues. Trimming pared 2 bases from V and 2 bases from J, leaving 11 bases between. CDR1 and CDR2 (germline): DFQATT, SNEGSKA (reference sequence). The CDR3 loop reads CSARPDGHTDTQYF. In nucleotides, the CDR3 is TGCAGTGCTAGACCGGACGGACACACAGATACGCAGTATTTT.

This clonotype was seen more than once but under ten times. This chain links TRBV6-2 or TRBV6-3 with TRBJ1-5, with D perhaps TRBD1 (5 bases). Germline V lookup: CDR1 MNHEY, CDR2 SVGEGT. This CDR3 region has 15 residues. The V end lost 5 bases, the J end lost 3 bases, and 14 bases lay between the germline ends. The CDR3 DNA follows: TGTGCCAGCAGTCACCGGGACGCCACCAATCAGCCCCAGCATTTT. Translating it yields CASSHRDATNQPQHF.

At least ten counts were recorded for this clonotype. This sequence joins TRBV6-6 and TRBJ2-3; D might be TRBD2 (6 bases). The CDR3 consists of 13 residues. Trimming shortened V by 0 bases and J by 7 bases, and 8 bases separated the two germline ends. Germline lookup yields CDR1 MNHNY and CDR2 SVGAGI (reference sequence). DNA of the CDR3: TGTGCCAGCAGTTACTCGGAGGGAAATACGCAGTATTTT. Encoded protein: CASSYSEGNTQYF.

This clonotype appeared many times. The chain recombines TRBV7-9 with TRBJ1-3; D unresolved. The CDR3 extends over 14 amino acids. The germline CDR1 and CDR2 sequences are SEHNR and FQNEAQ (reference sequence). Trimming shortened V by 4 bases and J by 0 bases, and 7 bases separated the two germline ends. Written as DNA, the CDR3 is TGTGCCAGCAGCTACGACAACTCTGGAAACACCATATATTTT. The encoded protein is CASSYDNSGNTIYF.

Written as DNA, the CDR3 is TGTGCCAGCAGCTTAGCGACGGGCTACACCGGGGAGCTGTTTTTT. It translates to CASSLATGYTGELFF. V gene TRBV7-6 combines with J gene TRBJ2-2; D remains unclear. The CDR3 is 15 amino acids. V gave up 0 bases and J gave up 3 bases, with 8 bases separating them. CDR1 SGHVS and CDR2 FNYEAQ come from the germline V gene.

The gene calls are TRBV20-1 and TRBJ2-7; 10 nucleotides align to TRBD2. V lost 3 bases to trimming and J lost 4 bases; unmatched junction nucleotides: 9. Germline CDR1 reads DFQATT; CDR2 reads SNEGSKA (reference sequence). The CDR3 runs 15 residues. The CDR3, as DNA: TGCAGTGCTAGGCCTCACAGGGGACTAGCGTACGAGCAGTACTTC. This gives the protein CSARPHRGLAYEQYF.

The chain recombines TRBV18 with TRBJ2-5, with 9 bases lining up with TRBD2. Germline values: CDR1 KGHSH, CDR2 LQKENI. The J segment lost 2 bases and the V segment lost 3 bases, leaving 7 bases of the junction unmatched. The CDR3 is 16 residues long. DNA for the CDR3: TGTGCCAGCTCACCGCCAGCGGGGGGTTGGCAAGAGACCCAGTACTTC. Protein: CASSPPAGGWQETQYF.

This clonotype was counted at least ten times. V and J are TRBV4-1 and TRBJ1-4; no clear D gene. Trimming removed 4 bases at V and 7 bases at J, with 10 bases between. This CDR3 spans 13 amino acids. The V gene's germline CDR1 is MGHRA and CDR2 YSYEKL. The CDR3 spells CASSLAGPEKLFF. Written as DNA, the CDR3 is TGCGCCAGCAGCCTTGCAGGTCCTGAAAAACTGTTTTTT.

This clonotype occurred many times. V and J are TRBV6-5 and TRBJ2-3; D unclear. This CDR3 region has 12 residues. V was cut by 6 bases and J by 6 bases, with 10 bases left in between. Germline CDR1 MNHEY, CDR2 SVGAGI. This CDR3 is CASRGPGDTQYF. The DNA of the CDR3 is TGTGCCAGCAGAGGGCCCGGGGATACGCAGTATTTT.

The rearrangement joins TRBV3-1 to TRBJ1-5; D gene ambiguous. V was pared by 2 bases and J by 3 bases, with 5 bases between. The CDR3 contains 13 residues. Germline V gene sequence: CDR1 LGHDT, CDR2 YNNKEL (reference sequence). The CDR3 DNA sequence: TGTGCCAGCAGCCAACAGTCCAATCAGCCCCAGCATTTT. The encoded protein is CASSQQSNQPQHF.

The table lists this clonotype with a few counts. The gene calls are TRBV28 and TRBJ1-5; D is uncertain. The CDR3 contains 12 residues. Germline CDR1 and CDR2: MDHEN and SYDVKM. The V end lost 2 bases, the J end lost 6 bases, and 5 bases lay between the germline ends. CDR3 in amino acids: CASSLVGQPQHF. In nucleotides, the CDR3 is TGTGCCAGCAGTTTAGTAGGTCAGCCCCAGCATTTT.

This clonotype was detected ten times or more. For the CDR3, the DNA is TGTGCCAGCAGTTTCTTAGCGGGGGAGACCTACAATGAGCAGTTCTTC. Translation gives CASSFLAGETYNEQFF. The chain recombines TRBV12-3 or TRBV12-4 with TRBJ2-1, with 9 bases lining up with TRBD2. CDR3 length equals 16 residues. V was pared by 3 bases and J by 2 bases, with 5 bases of the junction left unmatched.

In its sample, this clonotype was seen many times. J is TRBJ1-5 and V is TRBV19; 7 bases line up with TRBD1. The CDR3 length is 14 residues. V was clipped by 7 bases and J by 4 bases; unmatched bases: 7. Germline V CDR1 and CDR2: LNHDA, SQIVND (reference sequence). CDR3 in DNA: TGTGCCAGTAACCCGGGACAGAAGAATCAGCCCCAGCATTTT. This translates into CASNPGQKNQPQHF.

This clonotype was counted between two and nine times. The CDR3, as DNA: TGCAGCGTTGATTATGGAGCAGGCAGGGGGATCACCGGGGAGCTGTTTTTT. Translating gives CSVDYGAGRGITGELFF. The V gene is TRBV29-1, the J gene TRBJ2-2; 7 positions agree with TRBD1. V gave up 3 bases and J gave up 4 bases; unmatched junction bases: 14. Looked up from germline, CDR1 is SQVTM and CDR2 is ANQGSEA. The CDR3 runs to 17 residues.

This clonotype was detected a few times. The rearrangement links TRBV29-1 to TRBJ1-1; 7 bases are shared with TRBD1. Trimming removed 7 bases from V and 7 bases from J; junction bases left unmatched: 9. CDR3 length equals 12 residues. Germline V gene data show CDR1 as SQVTM and CDR2 as ANQGSEA. The CDR3 bases are TGCAGCGGAGACAGGGATCAGAGTGAAGCTTTCTTT. Amino acids: CSGDRDQSEAFF.

This chain links TRBV6-1 with TRBJ2-7, with 10 positions matching TRBD2. The junction had 10 bases not matched to a gene; V was cut back by 5 bases and J by 0 bases. From germline, CDR1 is MNHNS and CDR2 SASEGT. The CDR3 has 17 amino acids. CDR3 DNA sequence: TGTGCCAGCAGTAGGGGGACTAGCGTCAGGAGCTCCTACGAGCAGTACTTC. It codes for CASSRGTSVRSSYEQYF.

The chain carries TRBV12-3 or TRBV12-4 and TRBJ2-6, with TRBD1 as a possible D gene (5 bases). The V gene lost 7 bases and the J gene lost 4 bases, with 14 bases spanning the gap. The CDR3 is made up of 15 amino acids. In DNA form, the CDR3 reads TGTGCCAGCACCGCAAGTGGGGCGGGGGCCAACGTCCTGACTTTC. This sequence encodes CASTASGAGANVLTF.

This clonotype came up a few times. The rearrangement joins TRBV12-3 or TRBV12-4 to TRBJ1-1; D uncertain. Trimming shortened V by 6 bases and J by 1 base, and 12 bases separated the two germline ends. This CDR3 has 14 residues. CDR3 protein: CASSPTWRNTEAFF. Here the CDR3 DNA reads TGTGCCAGCAGCCCGACTTGGAGGAACACTGAAGCTTTCTTT.

This clonotype was observed a few times. The genes are TRBV6-1 and TRBJ1-3, with 8 positions matching TRBD1. V lost 4 bases, J lost 8 bases, and 4 bases stayed unmatched. CDR3 length: 13 residues. The germline gives CDR1 MNHNS, CDR2 SASEGT. In DNA, the CDR3 is TGTGCCAGCAGTGTGGACAGGGCCTACACCATATATTTT. Its protein is CASSVDRAYTIYF.

The chain recombines TRBV7-2 with TRBJ2-3; no clear D gene. Looked up from germline, CDR1 is SGHTA and CDR2 is FQGNSA. The V and J ends lost 5 bases and 7 bases respectively, with 7 bases between them. The CDR3 is made up of 11 amino acids. CDR3 nucleotide sequence: TGTGCCAGCAGCCTCTACAATACGCAGTATTTT. Translation gives CASSLYNTQYF.

The gene calls are TRBV7-7 and TRBJ2-7, with TRBD1 matching over 10 bases. V trimming: 5 bases; J trimming: 1 base; junction bases outside the gene matches: 5. CDR3 length equals 15 residues. Germline V gene data show CDR1 as SSHAT and CDR2 as FNYEAQ (reference sequence). The CDR3 DNA follows: TGTGCCAGCAGCCCCGGACAGGGGGGATCCTACGAGCAGTACTTC. This sequence encodes CASSPGQGGSYEQYF.

This clonotype was detected ten times or more. This chain connects TRBV20-1 to TRBJ1-4, with a possible D match to TRBD1 (5 bases). The CDR3 runs to 13 residues. From germline, CDR1 is DFQATT and CDR2 SNEGSKA (reference sequence). The V end was cut by 0 bases, the J end by 10 bases, with 12 bases between. The DNA for the CDR3 is TGCAGTGCTAGAGATGGTTCCGGGGGAAAACTGTTTTTT. It codes for CSARDGSGGKLFF.

This clonotype was observed many times. The chain links TRBV11-2 to TRBJ2-3; 7 nucleotides line up with TRBD1. CDR3 length: 14 residues. Unmatched junction bases numbered 9, after V lost 5 bases and J lost 7 bases. The germline V gene has CDR1 SGHAT and CDR2 FQNNGV. The CDR3 nucleotides are TGTGCCAGCAGCCTACCGAACAGGGGACATACGCAGTATTTT. Its protein product is CASSLPNRGHTQYF.

The sample holds many counts of this clonotype. The CDR3 here is CASSLTGTGIQETQYF. The CDR3 DNA reads TGTGCCAGCAGCCTAACCGGGACAGGGATACAGGAGACCCAGTACTTC. This chain connects TRBV28 to TRBJ2-5; 9 bases map to TRBD1. Trimming cost V 6 bases and J 5 bases; bases outside gene matches: 13. The CDR3 spans 16 residues. Germline CDR1 MDHEN, CDR2 SYDVKM.

Ten or more counts support this clonotype. V gene TRBV10-3 combines with J gene TRBJ2-7, with TRBD1 identical over 9 bases. The CDR3 spans 12 residues. Trimming removed 10 bases from V and 4 bases from J; junction bases left unmatched: 5. CDR1 and CDR2 (germline): ENHRY, SYGVKD. The CDR3 DNA reads as TGTGCCACGGGGGACAGGGCTTACGAGCAGTACTTC. Translated: CATGDRAYEQYF.

This clonotype was seen only a few times. The chain has TRBV5-4 and TRBJ1-1, with 8 bases aligning to TRBD1. There are 15 residues in the CDR3. Germline V gene data show CDR1 as SGHNT and CDR2 as YYREEE (reference sequence). Trimming took 3 bases from V and 5 from J; bases not matched to a gene: 9. Written as DNA, the CDR3 is TGTGCCAGCAGCTGGTGGTCCAGGGGGCAGACTGAAGCTTTCTTT. This translates into CASSWWSRGQTEAFF.